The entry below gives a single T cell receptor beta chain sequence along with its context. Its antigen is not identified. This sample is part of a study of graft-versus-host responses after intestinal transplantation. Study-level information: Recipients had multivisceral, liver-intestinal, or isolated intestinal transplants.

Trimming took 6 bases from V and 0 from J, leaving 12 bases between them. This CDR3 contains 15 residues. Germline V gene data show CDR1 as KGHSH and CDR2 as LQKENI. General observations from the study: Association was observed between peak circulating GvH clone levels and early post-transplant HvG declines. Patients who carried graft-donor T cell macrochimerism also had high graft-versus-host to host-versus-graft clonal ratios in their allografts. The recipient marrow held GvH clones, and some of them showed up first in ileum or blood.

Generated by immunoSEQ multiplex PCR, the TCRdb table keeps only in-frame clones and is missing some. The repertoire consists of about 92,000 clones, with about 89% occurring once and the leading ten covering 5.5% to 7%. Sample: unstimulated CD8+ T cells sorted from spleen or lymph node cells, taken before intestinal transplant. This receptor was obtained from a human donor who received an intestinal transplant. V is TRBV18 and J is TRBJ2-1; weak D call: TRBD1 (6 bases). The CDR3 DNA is TGTGCCAGCTCGCAAACAGGGAGCTCCTACAATGAGCAGTTCTTC. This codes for CASSQTGSSYNEQFF. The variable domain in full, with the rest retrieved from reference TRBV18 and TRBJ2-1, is NAGVMQNPRHLVRRRGQEARLRCSPMKGHSHVYWYRQLPEEGLKFMVYLQKENIIDESGMPKERFSAEFPKEGPSILRIQQVVRGDSAAYFCASSQTGSSYNEQFFGPGTRLTVL.